A selection of T cell receptor beta chains follows, all from one sample in a study of beta chain features in type 1 diabetes. Assay used: immunoSEQ multiplex PCR; TCRdb lists only in-frame clones, some missing. The data hold about 350,000 clones, with about 18% observed a single time. The sequenced material came from naive CD4+ T cells from blood. These receptors were collected from a woman under 30 in good health. Each CDR3 is given with its conserved first and last residue. The D gene is left open where the match is weak. Size tells how often a clone was seen (once, few, many) or the class of an expanded clone, and some rows leave it out.

v_gene: TRBV5-1; abundance: .; j_gene: TRBJ2-7; d_gene: TRBD2; CDR3nt: TGCGCCAGCAGCGAAGATAGACTAGCCGTAACCTACGAGCAGTACTTC; CDR3aa: CASSEDRLAVTYEQYF
v_gene: TRBV9; abundance: .; j_gene: TRBJ2-1; d_gene: .; CDR3nt: TGTGCCAGCAATCGACAGGCGAACAATGAGCAGTTCTTC; CDR3aa: CASNRQANNEQFF
v_gene: TRBV19; abundance: .; j_gene: TRBJ2-1; d_gene: TRBD2; CDR3nt: TGTGCCAGTAGTCCCGGTAGCGGGAATCTCAATGAGCAGTTCTTC; CDR3aa: CASSPGSGNLNEQFF
v_gene: TRBV6-5; abundance: few; j_gene: TRBJ2-4; d_gene: .; CDR3nt: TGTGCCAGCAGTACAACTCCCCGGGACACTCAGTACTTC; CDR3aa: CASSTTPRDTQYF
v_gene: TRBV2; abundance: few; j_gene: TRBJ2-7; d_gene: TRBD1; CDR3nt: TGTGCCAGCAGTATAGGACAGGGGGCCTACGAGCAGTACTTC; CDR3aa: CASSIGQGAYEQYF
v_gene: TRBV30; abundance: .; j_gene: TRBJ2-7; d_gene: .; CDR3nt: TGTGCCTGGAGGGGTCCTTTAGGTCGCGGGGAATACGAGCAGTACTTC; CDR3aa: CAWRGPLGRGEYEQYF
v_gene: TRBV6-6; abundance: .; j_gene: TRBJ1-4; d_gene: .; CDR3nt: TGTGCCAGCAGTAAACAGGGTTCTGGGGAAAAACTGTTTTTT; CDR3aa: CASSKQGSGEKLFF
v_gene: TRBV25-1; abundance: .; j_gene: TRBJ1-1; d_gene: .; CDR3nt: TGTGCCAGCGGCGGGGAATGGGCCACTGAAGCTTTCTTT; CDR3aa: CASGGEWATEAFF
v_gene: TRBV4-1; abundance: .; j_gene: TRBJ2-4; d_gene: .; CDR3nt: TGCGCCAGCAGCCCTTCCGTGGGCCTCAAAAACATTCAGTACTTC; CDR3aa: CASSPSVGLKNIQYF
v_gene: TRBV29-1; abundance: few; j_gene: TRBJ2-7; d_gene: TRBD1; CDR3nt: TGCAGCGTTGGACTTGGACAGGGGGCGAAAGAGCAGTACTTC; CDR3aa: CSVGLGQGAKEQYF
v_gene: TRBV30; abundance: .; j_gene: TRBJ1-2; d_gene: .; CDR3nt: TGTGCCTGGAGTGGAAGGGGTAATGGCTACACCTTC; CDR3aa: CAWSGRGNGYTF
v_gene: TRBV2; abundance: few; j_gene: TRBJ2-2; d_gene: TRBD1; CDR3nt: TGTGCCAGCAGCCTACAGGGGACGAACACCGGGGAGCTGTTTTTT; CDR3aa: CASSLQGTNTGELFF
v_gene: TRBV30; abundance: .; j_gene: TRBJ2-7; d_gene: .; CDR3nt: TGTGCCTGGAGTGTACGAGGTCGGGACAATCGGGACGAGCAGTACTTC; CDR3aa: CAWSVRGRDNRDEQYF
v_gene: TRBV2; abundance: few; j_gene: TRBJ1-5; d_gene: .; CDR3nt: TGTGCCAGCAGAGAGGGAAGTAGCAATCAGCCCCAGCATTTT; CDR3aa: CASREGSSNQPQHF
v_gene: TRBV4-1; abundance: once; j_gene: TRBJ2-7; d_gene: TRBD1; CDR3nt: TGCGCCAGCAGCCTGTTACAGGGGGGCCTCTACGAGCAGTACTTC; CDR3aa: CASSLLQGGLYEQYF
v_gene: TRBV30; abundance: .; j_gene: TRBJ2-6; d_gene: TRBD1; CDR3nt: TGTGCCTTAACAGGGGCTGGGGCCAACGTCCTGACTTTC; CDR3aa: CALTGAGANVLTF
v_gene: TRBV18; abundance: few; j_gene: TRBJ2-7; d_gene: .; CDR3nt: TGTGCCAGCTCACCGCTCGTTGGCGGGGCCGACTACGAGCAGTACTTC; CDR3aa: CASSPLVGGADYEQYF
v_gene: TRBV18; abundance: .; j_gene: TRBJ1-1; d_gene: TRBD1; CDR3nt: TGTGCCAGCTCATACGACAGGGGGTTGAACACTGAAGCTTTCTTT; CDR3aa: CASSYDRGLNTEAFF
v_gene: TRBV7-2; abundance: .; j_gene: TRBJ2-5; d_gene: TRBD2; CDR3nt: TGTGCCAGCAGCTTCTCGGGGGGAGACCAAGAGACCCAGTACTTC; CDR3aa: CASSFSGGDQETQYF
v_gene: TRBV19; abundance: .; j_gene: TRBJ2-1; d_gene: TRBD1; CDR3nt: TGTGCCAGTAGTATAGGGACGACAGGGACCTACAATGAGCAGTTCTTC; CDR3aa: CASSIGTTGTYNEQFF
v_gene: TRBV30; abundance: .; j_gene: TRBJ1-4; d_gene: .; CDR3nt: TGTGCCTGTCAACCCGACAGTTCTAATGAAAAACTGTTTTTT; CDR3aa: CACQPDSSNEKLFF
v_gene: TRBV4-1; abundance: .; j_gene: TRBJ2-5; d_gene: TRBD2; CDR3nt: TGCGCCAGCAGCCAAGATCAATCAAGAACTAGCGGGATTCAAGAGACCCAGTACTTC; CDR3aa: CASSQDQSRTSGIQETQYF
v_gene: TRBV6-5; abundance: few; j_gene: TRBJ1-3; d_gene: .; CDR3nt: TGTGCCAGCAGTTACAGGGGGTATTCCTCTGGAAACACCATATATTTT; CDR3aa: CASSYRGYSSGNTIYF
v_gene: TRBV6-6; abundance: .; j_gene: TRBJ1-2; d_gene: TRBD1; CDR3nt: TGTGCCAGCAGTCCGGACAGGGGCTATGGCTACACCTTC; CDR3aa: CASSPDRGYGYTF
v_gene: TRBV10-3; abundance: .; j_gene: TRBJ2-1; d_gene: .; CDR3nt: TGTGCCATCCGGGATGAGGGCATCAATGAGCAGTTCTTC; CDR3aa: CAIRDEGINEQFF
v_gene: TRBV30; abundance: .; j_gene: TRBJ2-2; d_gene: .; CDR3nt: TGTGCCTGGAGTGTGAGGGAAAGGACCGGGGAGCTGTTTTTT; CDR3aa: CAWSVRERTGELFF
v_gene: TRBV30; abundance: few; j_gene: TRBJ1-5; d_gene: .; CDR3nt: TGTGCCTGGAGTGGATGGCAGGGGAACAATCAGCCCCAGCATTTT; CDR3aa: CAWSGWQGNNQPQHF
v_gene: TRBV5-4; abundance: few; j_gene: TRBJ2-5; d_gene: .; CDR3nt: TGTGCCAGCAGCCTGGCCCAGGGTCAAGAGACCCAGTACTTC; CDR3aa: CASSLAQGQETQYF
v_gene: TRBV13; abundance: few; j_gene: TRBJ2-1; d_gene: TRBD2; CDR3nt: TGTGCCAGCAGCTTAGGGCTAGCGGGGGGGCAGAGCAATGAGCAGTTCTTC; CDR3aa: CASSLGLAGGQSNEQFF
v_gene: TRBV5-1; abundance: few; j_gene: TRBJ2-7; d_gene: .; CDR3nt: TGCGCCAGCAGCTCGAAGGCCGGGAGTGAGTACGAGCAGTACTTC; CDR3aa: CASSSKAGSEYEQYF
v_gene: TRBV5-1; abundance: few; j_gene: TRBJ1-2; d_gene: TRBD1; CDR3nt: TGCGCCAGCAGCACTAGGGGGCACAACTATGGCTACACCTTC; CDR3aa: CASSTRGHNYGYTF
v_gene: TRBV18; abundance: few; j_gene: TRBJ2-7; d_gene: .; CDR3nt: TGTGCCAGCTCACCACGACAGACAGGCTACGAGCAGTACTTC; CDR3aa: CASSPRQTGYEQYF
v_gene: TRBV30; abundance: few; j_gene: TRBJ1-5; d_gene: .; CDR3nt: TGTGCCTGGAGTGTGGGCCAAGATCAGCCCCAGCATTTT; CDR3aa: CAWSVGQDQPQHF
v_gene: TRBV5-4; abundance: .; j_gene: TRBJ2-3; d_gene: TRBD1; CDR3nt: TGTGCCAGCAGCCGGCCCCCAGGGGGCGTCTCAGATACGCAGTATTTT; CDR3aa: CASSRPPGGVSDTQYF
v_gene: TRBV5-6; abundance: .; j_gene: TRBJ2-1; d_gene: TRBD2; CDR3nt: TGTGCCAGCAGCATCCCGAGACTAGCGGGAGGCCCCCATGAGCAGTTCTTC; CDR3aa: CASSIPRLAGGPHEQFF
v_gene: TRBV5-1; abundance: few; j_gene: TRBJ2-3; d_gene: .; CDR3nt: TGCGCCAGCAGCTTGGGACACGGTGGCACAGATACGCAGTATTTT; CDR3aa: CASSLGHGGTDTQYF
v_gene: TRBV29-1; abundance: .; j_gene: TRBJ1-1; d_gene: .; CDR3nt: TGCAGCGTTGAACCCACGGGAAACACTGAAGCTTTCTTT; CDR3aa: CSVEPTGNTEAFF
v_gene: TRBV2; abundance: few; j_gene: TRBJ2-5; d_gene: TRBD2; CDR3nt: TGTGCCAGCAGTCCACTCGCGGGAGTCGGAGAGACCCAGTACTTC; CDR3aa: CASSPLAGVGETQYF
v_gene: TRBV29-1; abundance: few; j_gene: TRBJ2-5; d_gene: TRBD2; CDR3nt: TGCAGCGTTGGCGGCCGGAGCGGGAGGGAGACCCAGTACTTC; CDR3aa: CSVGGRSGRETQYF
v_gene: TRBV2; abundance: few; j_gene: TRBJ2-5; d_gene: TRBD2; CDR3nt: TGTGCCAGCACCTTCTCGGGACTAGCGGCTCAAGAGACCCAGTACTTC; CDR3aa: CASTFSGLAAQETQYF
v_gene: TRBV5-1; abundance: .; j_gene: TRBJ2-6; d_gene: .; CDR3nt: TGCGCCAGCAGCTTGGCCGTATCCGGGGCCAACGTCCTGACTTTC; CDR3aa: CASSLAVSGANVLTF
v_gene: TRBV4-3; abundance: many; j_gene: TRBJ2-1; d_gene: TRBD2; CDR3nt: TGCGCCAGCAGCCCAACGGGGGGTAATGAGCAGTTCTTC; CDR3aa: CASSPTGGNEQFF
v_gene: TRBV7-2; abundance: once; j_gene: TRBJ1-2; d_gene: .; CDR3nt: TGTGCCAGCAGCTTAGGGGGCAGGTATGGCTACACCTTC; CDR3aa: CASSLGGRYGYTF
v_gene: TRBV6-6; abundance: .; j_gene: TRBJ2-1; d_gene: TRBD2; CDR3nt: TGTGCCAGCAGTTACTCGGGCGGGAGGGGCAACAATGAGCAGTTCTTC; CDR3aa: CASSYSGGRGNNEQFF